This is a list of T cell receptor beta chains from one sample in a study of cytomegalovirus exposure and HLA in healthy donors. Repertoires were generated with immunoSEQ multiplex PCR, while TCRdb's copy carries only in-frame clones and drops some. The sample comprises fewer than 140,000 clones, less than 90% of which are singletons, and around 1.9% rests with the top ten. What was sequenced was PBMCs. The receptors originated from a woman younger than 35 in good health and CMV-seropositive. The CDR3 runs from the conserved cysteine through the conserved F or W. A D gene is named only where the DNA matches it firmly. Expanded clones are given a class, and other clones once, few, many or no size at all.

V	D	size	length	J	DNA	CDR3
TRBV4-2	TRBD2	-	15	TRBJ2-1	TGTGCCAGCAGCCAAGATAGCGGGGGGGCCAATGAGCAGTTCTTC	CASSQDSGGANEQFF
TRBV9	-	-	15	TRBJ1-1	TGTGCCAGCAGCCGCAGTGGCGCGGAGAACACTGAAGCTTTCTTT	CASSRSGAENTEAFF
TRBV6-5	-	-	14	TRBJ1-2	TGTGCCAGCAGTTCCACAGGGTTACACTATGGCTACACCTTC	CASSSTGLHYGYTF
TRBV19	-	-	14	TRBJ1-1	TGTGCCAGTAGCAAGCGGGAACCTAACACTGAAGCTTTCTTT	CASSKREPNTEAFF
TRBV2	-	-	14	TRBJ1-3	TGTGCCAGCATCAAACAGGGTTTTGGAAACACCATATATTTT	CASIKQGFGNTIYF
TRBV7-9	TRBD2	-	15	TRBJ2-1	TGTGCCAGCAGCTTAACTAGCGGGGGGTGGGATGAGCAGTTCTTC	CASSLTSGGWDEQFF
TRBV4-3	-	-	18	TRBJ1-4	TGCGCCAGCAGCCAAGATCTCGGGGGTCGGGTTAATAATGAAAAACTGTTTTTT	CASSQDLGGRVNNEKLFF
TRBV9	-	-	16	TRBJ2-3	TGTGCCAGCAGCGTAGGTGAGACTACGGCGGCAGATACGCAGTATTTT	CASSVGETTAADTQYF
TRBV19	-	-	15	TRBJ1-5	TGTGCCAGTAGTATGAGGGCAGCTAGCAATCAGCCCCAGCATTTT	CASSMRAASNQPQHF
TRBV29-1	TRBD1	-	13	TRBJ1-6	TGCAGCGCCCGGACAGGGTCAGGGTCACCCCTCCACTTT	CSARTGSGSPLHF
TRBV29-1	-	-	12	TRBJ2-7	TGCAGCACCTCAGGGGAGGGCTACGAGCAGTACTTC	CSTSGEGYEQYF
TRBV6-1	-	-	13	TRBJ2-7	TGTGCCAGCAGTGATAGTGTGACCTACGAGCAGTACTTC	CASSDSVTYEQYF
TRBV7-8	TRBD1	-	17	TRBJ2-2	TGTGCCAGCAGCTTAGAGGCAGGGGGCCCGAACACCGGGGAGCTGTTTTTT	CASSLEAGGPNTGELFF
TRBV6-1	-	once	15	TRBJ1-4	TGTGCCAGTAAAGATCTGGTACAGAATAATGAAAAACTGTTTTTT	CASKDLVQNNEKLFF
TRBV10-3	TRBD2	-	17	TRBJ2-1	TGTGCCATCAGCGAAAGACTAGCGGGGGGAACGGGCGATGAGCAGTTCTTC	CAISERLAGGTGDEQFF
TRBV18	-	-	15	TRBJ2-3	TGTGCCAGCTCACCACTGCCCGCGGGCCCAGATACGCAGTATTTT	CASSPLPAGPDTQYF
TRBV6-4	TRBD2	-	15	TRBJ2-5	TGTGCCAGCAGCCCTAGCGGGGGTAGCCAAGAGACCCAGTACTTC	CASSPSGGSQETQYF
TRBV5-5	-	-	19	TRBJ1-6	TGTGCCAGCAGCTTGTCACAGGGAAGCAGTACCTCCTATAATTCACCCCTCCACTTT	CASSLSQGSSTSYNSPLHF
TRBV19	TRBD1	few	14	TRBJ1-1	TGTGCCAGTAGTATATCCACAGGGGTTACTGAAGCTTTCTTT	CASSISTGVTEAFF
TRBV6-5	-	-	16	TRBJ2-1	TGTGCCAGCAGTTACGAGGCGGGGCCGATCTACAATGAGCAGTTCTTC	CASSYEAGPIYNEQFF
TRBV19	-	-	12	TRBJ1-2	TGTGCCAGTCAGACAGGCATCACTGGCTACACCTTC	CASQTGITGYTF
TRBV29-1	-	-	16	TRBJ1-2	TGCAGCGTTACTCTACTAGACAGGTGGAGTTTAGATGGCTACACCTTC	CSVTLLDRWSLDGYTF
TRBV9	-	-	12	TRBJ2-1	TGTGCCAGCAGCGGCGGATACAATGAGCAGTTCTTC	CASSGGYNEQFF
TRBV11-2	-	-	17	TRBJ2-3	TGTGCCAGCAGTCTTCCCCGACTAAACCAAGGTCGGAATACGCAGTATTTT	CASSLPRLNQGRNTQYF
TRBV10-3	TRBD2	-	15	TRBJ2-5	TGTGCCATCACTGCTAGCGGGGGGCCGGGGGAGACCCAGTACTTC	CAITASGGPGETQYF
TRBV5-6	-	-	13	TRBJ2-1	TGTGCCAGCAGCTTGGAGCCGTTCGATGAGCAGTTCTTC	CASSLEPFDEQFF
TRBV29-1	TRBD1	-	16	TRBJ1-1	TGCAGCGTTGATGGCTCGATGACAGGGGGATACACTGAAGCTTTCTTT	CSVDGSMTGGYTEAFF
TRBV2	-	once	22	TRBJ1-5	TGTGCCAGCAGTGAAGCGCTGACAGTTGAGAGATCCAGATCCTATAGCAATCAGCCCCAGCATTTT	CASSEALTVERSRSYSNQPQHF
TRBV7-6	TRBD1	-	16	TRBJ2-2	TGTGCCAGCAGCTTAGTTGGGACAGGGGTCACCGGGGAGCTGTTTTTT	CASSLVGTGVTGELFF
TRBV13	TRBD1	-	14	TRBJ2-7	TGTGCCAGCAGGTCGGACAGGGGGACCTACGAGCAGTACTTC	CASRSDRGTYEQYF
TRBV21-1	-	-	22	TRBJ2-3	TGTGCCAGCAGCAAAGGATTAGGGAAGGGGAACGGACCCATAAGGAGGGCAGATACGCAGTATTTT	CASSKGLGKGNGPIRRADTQYF
TRBV28	TRBD2	-	15	TRBJ2-3	TGTGCCAGCAGCTTCCTAGCGGGGCACACAGATACGCAGTATTTT	CASSFLAGHTDTQYF